This TCR beta chain was profiled in a study of blood T cell repertoires in COVID-19. About the research overall: Sources were T cells, B-cell-depleted T cells, or PBMCs; the material itself was cDNA or gDNA.

The CDR3 has 17 residues. Trimming took 2 bases from V and 4 from J, leaving 18 bases between them. From germline, CDR1 is MNHEY and CDR2 SVGEGT. In the original processing: Reference gene primers were amplified, and this amplification served to estimate nucleated cell counts. Measured with immunoSEQ multiplex PCR; TCRdb has only the in-frame clones, and not every one. For V, J and clone size, that table is used; D and trimming come from the DNA. In the table there are nearly 65,000 clones, around 84% of which are singletons. The TCR originated in a human donor in a cohort sampled during active COVID-19. The chain links TRBV6-2 or TRBV6-3 to TRBJ1-5; D possibly corresponds to TRBD1 (5 bases). The source material was peripheral blood. CDR3 amino acids: CASSYAGPGWTNQPQHF. The CDR3 DNA reads TGTGCCAGCAGTTACGCCGGACCTGGGTGGACAAATCAGCCCCAGCATTTT.